The 6 T cell receptor beta chains below come from one sample, sequenced in a study of blood T cell repertoires in COVID-19. Clones were read by immunoSEQ multiplex PCR, and TCRdb kept only the in-frame ones, dropping some. The sample has around 130,000 clones, about four fifths seen once. Sequencing was done on a sample of peripheral blood. The source is a woman between 50 and 59 years old with acute or convalescent COVID-19.

The chain recombines TRBV18 with TRBJ2-7; tentatively, D is TRBD1 (5 bases). Looked up from germline, CDR1 is KGHSH and CDR2 is LQKENI. The ends were cut back, 2 bases at V and 6 bases at J, with 20 bases in the middle. This CDR3 has 16 amino acids. The CDR3 region is CASSPEGGASSGEQYF. In DNA, the CDR3 is TGTGCCAGCTCACCAGAAGGTGGGGCCTCATCGGGCGAGCAGTACTTC.

The rearrangement links TRBV24-1 to TRBJ2-3; D is perhaps TRBD1 (7 bases). V dropped 9 bases and J dropped 1 base, with 16 bases sitting between them. The CDR3 has 15 amino acids. Looked up from germline, CDR1 is KGHDR and CDR2 is SFDVKD. The CDR3 DNA follows: TGTGCCACCCGCGGGACAGTATGGGGCACAGATACGCAGTATTTT. Protein product: CATRGTVWGTDTQYF.

This chain links TRBV30 with TRBJ1-2; maybe TRBD1 (5 bases). This CDR3 region has 15 residues. Looked up from germline, CDR1 is GTSNPN and CDR2 is SVGIG (reference sequence). Trimming left V 0 bases short and J 4 bases short, with 15 bases between. CDR3 amino acids: CAWSVQATPGYGYTF. The CDR3 bases are TGTGCCTGGAGTGTACAGGCCACCCCAGGCTATGGCTACACCTTC.

This rearrangement joins TRBV6-1 to TRBJ1-5; D not resolved. CDR1 is MNHNS and CDR2 is SASEGT in the germline V gene. The ends were cut back, 7 bases at V and 4 bases at J, with 11 bases in the middle. This CDR3 is 13 amino acids long. For the CDR3, the DNA is TGTGCCAGCAATCGGGGAGGGAATCAGCCCCAGCATTTT. The encoded protein is CASNRGGNQPQHF.

The genes are TRBV6-5 and TRBJ2-7, with 8 bases fitting TRBD1. The length of the CDR3 is 16 residues. Looked up from germline, CDR1 is MNHEY and CDR2 is SVGAGI. The V segment lost 4 bases and the J segment 6 bases; nucleotides outside the gene matches: 14. CDR3 loop: CASSSGQGNGLGEQYF. CDR3 nucleotide sequence: TGTGCCAGCAGTTCAGGACAGGGAAATGGATTGGGCGAGCAGTACTTC.

The CDR3 region is CASSLTYEGSPLHF. As DNA, the CDR3 is TGTGCCAGCAGTTTGACATACGAGGGTTCACCCCTCCACTTT. J is TRBJ1-6 and V is TRBV28; D gene unclear. The CDR3 contains 14 residues. Germline V gives CDR1 MDHEN, CDR2 SYDVKM. The V end lost 3 bases, the J end lost 9 bases, and 12 bases lay between the germline ends.